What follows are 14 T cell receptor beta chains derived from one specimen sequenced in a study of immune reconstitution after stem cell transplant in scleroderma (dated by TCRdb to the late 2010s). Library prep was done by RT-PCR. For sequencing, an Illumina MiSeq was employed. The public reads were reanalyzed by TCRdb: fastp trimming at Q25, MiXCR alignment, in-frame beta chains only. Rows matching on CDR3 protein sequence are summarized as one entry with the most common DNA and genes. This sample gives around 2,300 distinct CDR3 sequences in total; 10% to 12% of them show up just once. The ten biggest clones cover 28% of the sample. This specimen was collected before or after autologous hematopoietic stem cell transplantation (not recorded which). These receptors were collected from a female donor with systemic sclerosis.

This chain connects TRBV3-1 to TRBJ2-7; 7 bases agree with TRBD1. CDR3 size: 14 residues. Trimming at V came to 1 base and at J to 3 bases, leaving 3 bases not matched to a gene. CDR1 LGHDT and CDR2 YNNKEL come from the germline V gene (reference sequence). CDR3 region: CASSQVTGDYEQYF. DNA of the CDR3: TGTGCCAGCAGCCAAGTTACAGGGGACTACGAGCAGTACTTC.

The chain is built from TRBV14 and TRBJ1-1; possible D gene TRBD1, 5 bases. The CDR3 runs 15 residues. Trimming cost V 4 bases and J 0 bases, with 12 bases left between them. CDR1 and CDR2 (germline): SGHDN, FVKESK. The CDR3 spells CASSPLGRMNTEAFF. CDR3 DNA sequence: TGTGCCAGCAGCCCACTGGGACGGATGAACACTGAAGCTTTCTTT.

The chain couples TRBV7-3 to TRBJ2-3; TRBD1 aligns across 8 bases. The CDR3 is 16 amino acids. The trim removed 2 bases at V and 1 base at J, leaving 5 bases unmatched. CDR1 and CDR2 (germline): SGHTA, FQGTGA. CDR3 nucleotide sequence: TGTGCCAGCAGCTTAGAGGGGGGACAGGGCACAGATACGCAGTATTTT. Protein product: CASSLEGGQGTDTQYF.

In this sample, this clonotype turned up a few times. The DNA of the CDR3 is TGCGCCAGCAGGGGCTCGGGGGTCTACGAGCAGTACTTC. Translation: CASRGSGVYEQYF. This chain uses TRBV5-1 with TRBJ2-7; the D gene is possibly TRBD2 (6 bases). This CDR3 spans 13 amino acids. V lost 5 bases, J lost 3 bases, and 12 bases lay in between. Germline V lookup: CDR1 SGHRS, CDR2 YFSETQ.

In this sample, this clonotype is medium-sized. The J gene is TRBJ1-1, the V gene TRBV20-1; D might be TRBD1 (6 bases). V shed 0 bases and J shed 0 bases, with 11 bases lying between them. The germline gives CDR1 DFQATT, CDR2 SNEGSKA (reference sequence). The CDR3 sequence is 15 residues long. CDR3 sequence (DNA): TGCAGTGCTAGAGATTTCGGGGGCATGAACACTGAAGCTTTCTTT. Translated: CSARDFGGMNTEAFF.

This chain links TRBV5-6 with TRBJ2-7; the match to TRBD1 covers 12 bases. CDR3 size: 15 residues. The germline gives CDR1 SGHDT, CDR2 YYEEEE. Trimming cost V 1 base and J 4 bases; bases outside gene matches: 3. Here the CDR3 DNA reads TGTGCCAGCAGCTTGTGGGACAGGGGGCAATACGAGCAGTACTTC. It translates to CASSLWDRGQYEQYF.

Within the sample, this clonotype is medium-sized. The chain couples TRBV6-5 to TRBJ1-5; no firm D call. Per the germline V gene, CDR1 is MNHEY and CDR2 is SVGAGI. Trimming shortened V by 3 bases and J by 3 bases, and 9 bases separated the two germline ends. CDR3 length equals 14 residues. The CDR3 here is CASSYGQHNQPQHF. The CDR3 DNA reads TGTGCCAGCAGTTATGGGCAGCACAATCAGCCCCAGCATTTT.

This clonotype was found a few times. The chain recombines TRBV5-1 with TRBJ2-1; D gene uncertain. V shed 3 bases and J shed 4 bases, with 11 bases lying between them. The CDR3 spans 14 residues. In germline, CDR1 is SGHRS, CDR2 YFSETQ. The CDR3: CASSSATDYNEQFF. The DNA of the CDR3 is TGCGCCAGCAGCTCAGCGACGGATTACAATGAGCAGTTCTTC.

CDR3 loop: CSVRTSGDTQYF. CDR3 bases: TGCAGCGTTCGTACTTCGGGGGATACGCAGTATTTT. V and J are TRBV29-1 and TRBJ2-3; weak D call: TRBD2 (5 bases). This CDR3 is 12 amino acids long. V was trimmed by 5 bases and J by 6 bases, leaving 12 bases between them. Germline CDR1 is SQVTM and CDR2 is ANQGSEA.

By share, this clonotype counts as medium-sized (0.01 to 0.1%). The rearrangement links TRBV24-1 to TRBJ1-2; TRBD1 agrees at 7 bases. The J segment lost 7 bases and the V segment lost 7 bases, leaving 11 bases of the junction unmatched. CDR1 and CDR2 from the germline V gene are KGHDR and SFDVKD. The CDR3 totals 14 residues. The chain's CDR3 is CATSPRGQTGGYTF. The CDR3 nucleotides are TGTGCCACCAGCCCACGGGGACAGACTGGTGGCTACACCTTC.

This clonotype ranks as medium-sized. CDR3: CASFGSIYEQYF. CDR3 in DNA: TGTGCCAGCTTCGGCAGTATCTACGAGCAGTACTTC. The chain links TRBV6-1 to TRBJ2-7; no clear D gene. This CDR3 comprises 12 residues. The germline CDR1 and CDR2 sequences are MNHNS and SASEGT. With 8 bases removed from V and 3 bases from J, the gap between germline ends came to 11 bases.

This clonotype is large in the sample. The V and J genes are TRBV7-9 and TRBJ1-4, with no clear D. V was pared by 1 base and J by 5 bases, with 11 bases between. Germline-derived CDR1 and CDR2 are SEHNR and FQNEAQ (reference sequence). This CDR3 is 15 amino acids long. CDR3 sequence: CASSLGDKMNEKLFF. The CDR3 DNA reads TGTGCCAGCAGCTTAGGGGATAAGATGAATGAAAAACTGTTTTTT. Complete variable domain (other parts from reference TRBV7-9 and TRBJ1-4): DTGVSQNPRHKITKRGQNVTFRCDPISEHNRLYWYRQTLGQGPEFLTYFQNEAQLEKSRLLSDRFSAERPKGSFSTLEIQRTEQGDSAMYLCASSLGDKMNEKLFFGSGTQLSVL.

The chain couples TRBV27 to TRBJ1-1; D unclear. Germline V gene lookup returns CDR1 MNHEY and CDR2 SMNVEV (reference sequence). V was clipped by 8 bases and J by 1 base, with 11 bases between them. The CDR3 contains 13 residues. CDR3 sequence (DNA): TGTGCCAGCCGGATCGTAGGGAACACTGAAGCTTTCTTT. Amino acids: CASRIVGNTEAFF.

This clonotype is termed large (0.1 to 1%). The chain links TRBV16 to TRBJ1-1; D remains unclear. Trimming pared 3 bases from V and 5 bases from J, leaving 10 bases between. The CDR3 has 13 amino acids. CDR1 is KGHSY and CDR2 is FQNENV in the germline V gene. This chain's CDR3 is CASSQGGGTEAFF. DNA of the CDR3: TGTGCCAGCAGCCAGGGTGGAGGGACTGAAGCTTTCTTT. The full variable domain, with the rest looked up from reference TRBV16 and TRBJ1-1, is GEEVAQTPKHLVRGEGQKAKLYCAPIKGHSYVFWYQQVLKNEFKFLISFQNENVFDETGMPKERFSAKCLPNSPCSLEIQATKLEDSAVYFCASSQGGGTEAFFGQGTRLTVV.